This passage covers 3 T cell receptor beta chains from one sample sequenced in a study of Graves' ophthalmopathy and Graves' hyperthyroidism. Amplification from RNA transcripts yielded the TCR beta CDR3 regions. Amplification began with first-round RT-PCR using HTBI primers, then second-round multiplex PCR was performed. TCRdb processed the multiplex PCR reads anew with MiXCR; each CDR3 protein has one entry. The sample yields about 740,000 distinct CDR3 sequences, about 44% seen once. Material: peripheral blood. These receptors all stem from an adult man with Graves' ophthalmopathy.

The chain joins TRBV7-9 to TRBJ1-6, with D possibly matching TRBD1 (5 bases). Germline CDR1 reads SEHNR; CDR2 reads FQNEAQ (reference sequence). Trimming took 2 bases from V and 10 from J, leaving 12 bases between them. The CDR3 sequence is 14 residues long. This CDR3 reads CASSLTRVGSPLHF. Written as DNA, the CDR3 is TGTGCCAGCAGCTTAACCAGGGTGGGGTCACCCCTCCACTTT.

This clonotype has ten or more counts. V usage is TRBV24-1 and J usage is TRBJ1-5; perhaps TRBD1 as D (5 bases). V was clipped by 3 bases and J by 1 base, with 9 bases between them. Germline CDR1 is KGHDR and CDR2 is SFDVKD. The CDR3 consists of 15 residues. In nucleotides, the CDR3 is TGTGCCACCAGTGATCCCAGGGCCAGCAATCAGCCCCAGCATTTT. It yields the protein CATSDPRASNQPQHF.

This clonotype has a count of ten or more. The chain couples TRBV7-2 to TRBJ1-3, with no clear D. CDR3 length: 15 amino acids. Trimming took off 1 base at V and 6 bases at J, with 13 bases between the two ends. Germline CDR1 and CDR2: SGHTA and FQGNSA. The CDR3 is CASSLDALQLNTIYF. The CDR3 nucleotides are TGTGCCAGCAGCTTAGACGCGCTTCAGTTAAACACCATATATTTT.